This record covers a single T cell receptor beta chain. Its antigen is as yet unknown. Profiling relied on immunoSEQ multiplex PCR, and the TCRdb table lists in-frame clones only, not all of them. The sample includes approximately 52,000 clones, about 94% of them seen just once. V lost 6 bases and J lost 5, with 10 bases in between. The CDR3 has 12 residues. Germline V gene lookup returns CDR1 LNHDA and CDR2 SQIVND (reference sequence). These data belong to a study of T cell therapy after organ transplantation. Study-level information: After therapy, patients were monitored for roughly 30 weeks. Of 10 or so patients, eight responded clinically and two did not. Study-wide findings and caveats: Low CD8+ T cell yield possibly reduced coverage, hiding nonresponder expansions. Endogenous clonotypes not in therapy products appeared after therapy alongside transferred ones.

The rearrangement uses TRBV19 and TRBJ1-1; weak D call: TRBD1 (6 bases). The material sequenced was CD8+ T cells from blood, taken before autologous CMV-specific T cell therapy. This receptor was obtained from a human patient who had received a solid organ transplant and had CMV disease. The CDR3 protein is CASRQGVTEAFF. The CDR3 region has the DNA TGTGCCAGTAGACAGGGTGTAACTGAAGCTTTCTTT.